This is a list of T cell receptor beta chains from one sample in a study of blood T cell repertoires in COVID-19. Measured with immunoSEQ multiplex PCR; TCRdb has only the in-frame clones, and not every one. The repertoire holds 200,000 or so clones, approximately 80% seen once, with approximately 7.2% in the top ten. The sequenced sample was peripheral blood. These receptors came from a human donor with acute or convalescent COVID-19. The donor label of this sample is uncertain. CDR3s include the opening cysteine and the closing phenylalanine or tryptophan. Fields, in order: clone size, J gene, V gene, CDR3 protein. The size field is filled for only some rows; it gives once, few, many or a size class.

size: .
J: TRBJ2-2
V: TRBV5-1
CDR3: CASSLASGGTGELFF

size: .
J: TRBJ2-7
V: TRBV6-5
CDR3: CASSRHRGSAYEQYF

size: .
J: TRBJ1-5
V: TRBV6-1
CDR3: CASSDLGQLNQPQHF

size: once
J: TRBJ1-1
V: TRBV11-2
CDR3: CASSFGGARPTEAFF

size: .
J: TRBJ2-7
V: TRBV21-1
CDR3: CASNKGDTFYEQYF

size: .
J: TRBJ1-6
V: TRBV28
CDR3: CASSLRPPGTANNSPLHF

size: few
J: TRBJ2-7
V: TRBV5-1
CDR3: CASSFEDRVSYEQYF

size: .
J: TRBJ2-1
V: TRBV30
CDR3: CASQGTSGREEQFF

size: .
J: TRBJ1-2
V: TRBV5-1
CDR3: CASRRPEDYGYTF

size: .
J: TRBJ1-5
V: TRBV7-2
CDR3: CASSLVGGPRQPQHF

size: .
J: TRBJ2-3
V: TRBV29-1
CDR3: CSVGNNVGAPDTQYF

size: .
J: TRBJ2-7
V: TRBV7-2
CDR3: CASSLMAPYEQYF

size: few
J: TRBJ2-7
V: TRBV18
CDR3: CASSPTAGTYEQYF

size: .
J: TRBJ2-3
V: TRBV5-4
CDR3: CASSGSSTDTQYF

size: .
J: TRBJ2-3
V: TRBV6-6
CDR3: CASTAGRATDTQYF

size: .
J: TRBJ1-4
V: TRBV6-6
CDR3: CASSYRTATNEKLFF

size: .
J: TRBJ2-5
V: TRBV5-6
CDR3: CASNRAQETQYF

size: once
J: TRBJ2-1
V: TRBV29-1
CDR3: CSAETTSREQFF

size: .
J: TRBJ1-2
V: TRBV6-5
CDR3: CASSIPGGRDGYTF

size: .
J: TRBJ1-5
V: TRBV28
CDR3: CASSLGGDQPQHF

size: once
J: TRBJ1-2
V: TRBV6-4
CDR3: CATRGTGANYGYTF

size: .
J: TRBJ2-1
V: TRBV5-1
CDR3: CASSLAEGPRDEQFF

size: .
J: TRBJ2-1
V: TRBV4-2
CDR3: CASSLGLAEHNEQFF

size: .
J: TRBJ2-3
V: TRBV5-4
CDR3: CASSTGISTDTQYF

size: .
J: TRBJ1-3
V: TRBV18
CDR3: CASSPVVGQRNTIYF

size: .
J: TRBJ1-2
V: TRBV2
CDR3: CASSRQGSGYTF

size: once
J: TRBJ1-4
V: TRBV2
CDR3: CASSEGKLEKLFF

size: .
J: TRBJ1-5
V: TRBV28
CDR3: CASSSTGGNQPQHF

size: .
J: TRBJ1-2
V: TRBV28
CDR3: CASSWDSYGYTF

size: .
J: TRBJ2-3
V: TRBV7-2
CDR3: CASSFSGRGGDTQYF

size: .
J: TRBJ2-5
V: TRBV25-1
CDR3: CASSPSGKGKETQYF

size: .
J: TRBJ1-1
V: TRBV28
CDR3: CATQRDFRTEAFF

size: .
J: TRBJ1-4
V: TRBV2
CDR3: CASSVGGSNEKLFF

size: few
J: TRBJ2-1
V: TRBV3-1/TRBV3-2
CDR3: CASSRGGAEQFF

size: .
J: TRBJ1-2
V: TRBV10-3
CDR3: CAISESPGSYGYTF

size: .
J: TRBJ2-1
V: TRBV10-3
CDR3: CAIRPTERDREQFF

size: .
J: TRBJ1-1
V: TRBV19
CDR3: CASRPGGANTEAFF

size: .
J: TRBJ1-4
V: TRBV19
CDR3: CATNGGGLGEKLFF

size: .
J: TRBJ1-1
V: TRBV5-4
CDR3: CASSYETEAFF

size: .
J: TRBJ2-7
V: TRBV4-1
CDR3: CASSQVAGGPHEQYF

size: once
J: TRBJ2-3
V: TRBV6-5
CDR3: CASSIGSGGTDTQYF

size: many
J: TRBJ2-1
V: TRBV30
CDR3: CAWSVRRPGTSGYNEQFF